The subject of this entry is one T cell receptor beta chain. The sample belongs to a study of T cell responses to AZD1222 COVID-19 vaccine. Germline V gene sequence: CDR1 SGDLS, CDR2 YYNGEE. V trimming: 0 bases; J trimming: 3 bases; junction bases outside the gene matches: 7. This CDR3 is 17 amino acids long. Produced via immunoSEQ multiplex PCR; TCRdb's table is partial and in-frame only. The sample records 140,000 to 150,000 clones, 75% to 90% being singletons. The receptor's source is an adult in good health. Sequencing used peripheral blood, obtained on day 0 of MenACWY control vaccination. J is TRBJ1-3 and V is TRBV9, with 9 positions matching TRBD1. Here the CDR3 reads CASSVDLQGAGGNTIYF. CDR3 coding DNA: TGTGCCAGCAGCGTAGACCTACAGGGGGCCGGTGGAAACACCATATATTTT.